This TCR beta chain was captured by sequencing in a study of cytomegalovirus exposure and HLA in healthy donors. Study-level points and caveats: Per a later analysis, 15,000 to 20,000 TCR beta sequences showed association with HLA alleles at 0.05 false discovery rate.

This CDR3 has 15 residues. With V trimmed by 0 bases and J by 4 bases, 3 bases remained unmatched. The germline V gene has CDR1 MGHRA and CDR2 YSYEKL. This clone appeared a single time. The antigen remains undetermined. The PCR used 60 Vbeta and 13 Jbeta primers. Some clones are missing from TCRdb's copy, which holds only in-frame ones; the method was immunoSEQ multiplex PCR. The sample lists tens of thousands of clones, 55% to 70% occurring once. Sequencing was performed on PBMCs. The chain has TRBV4-1 and TRBJ2-1; the match to TRBD2 covers 7 bases. The receptor was derived from a woman aged 50 to 60 in good health and CMV-seronegative. CDR3 amino acids: CASSQDPAGYNEQFF. The CDR3 coding sequence is TGCGCCAGCAGCCAAGACCCAGCGGGGTACAATGAGCAGTTCTTC.